Sequencing of this T cell receptor beta chain was carried out in a study of T cell changes during pregnancy in multiple sclerosis. Sequenced by immunoSEQ multiplex PCR; TCRdb stores in-frame clones only, minus some. The data hold tens of thousands of clones, with roughly 96% observed a single time. The CDR3 spans 15 residues. CDR1 is SEHNR and CDR2 is FQNEAQ in the germline V gene (reference sequence). After removal of 1 base from V and 1 base from J, the junction contained 1 base not matched to a gene. The rearrangement joins TRBV7-9 to TRBJ1-2, with 9 bases lining up with TRBD1. This TCR was sampled from a female donor with multiple sclerosis, enrolled in a pregnancy study. The specimen comprised peripheral blood, sampled in the second trimester of pregnancy. The CDR3 protein is CASSLGDRVNYGYTF. CDR3 DNA: TGTGCCAGCAGCTTAGGGGACAGGGTTAACTATGGCTACACCTTC.